A selection of T cell receptor beta chains follows, all from one sample in a study of blood T cell repertoires in COVID-19. The assay was immunoSEQ multiplex PCR, and TCRdb's table has in-frame clones only and misses some. The top ten hold 3% of the sample, which has a few hundred thousand clones, more than 70% seen once. Input material: peripheral blood. Receptors were obtained from a woman aged 30 to 39 with COVID-19, enrolled during active disease. CDR3s include the opening cysteine and the closing phenylalanine or tryptophan. Each record gives: D gene, clone size, J gene, V gene, CDR3 DNA, CDR3 protein. The D gene is left open where the match is weak. Clone size is not always given. Where it is, it says once, few, many or a class for expanded clones.

-	-	TRBJ2-7	TRBV7-2	TGTGCCAGCAGCTTAGGGCCAGGACAGACCTACGAGCAGTACTTC	CASSLGPGQTYEQYF
-	-	TRBJ2-2	TRBV30	TGTGCCTGGAGTGTAAAACAGGGAAACGGGGAGCTGTTTTTT	CAWSVKQGNGELFF
TRBD1	-	TRBJ2-3	TRBV5-1	TGCGCCAGCAGCTACCGACAGGGACCCACAGATACGCAGTATTTT	CASSYRQGPTDTQYF
-	-	TRBJ1-4	TRBV5-1	TGCGCCAGCAGCAGGGACAACCCGAATGAAAAACTGTTTTTT	CASSRDNPNEKLFF
-	-	TRBJ1-2	TRBV29-1	TGCAGCGTTGAGGCGGGCCGGGACTATGGCTACACCTTC	CSVEAGRDYGYTF
TRBD2	-	TRBJ2-5	TRBV5-4	TGTGCCAGCAGCTTGGTGGGAGGGGAGACCCAGTACTTC	CASSLVGGETQYF
TRBD1	once	TRBJ1-2	TRBV6-5	TGTGCCAGCAGGGACAGGTCCCATGGCTACACCTTC	CASRDRSHGYTF
TRBD2	once	TRBJ2-1	TRBV4-1	TGCGCCAGCAGCCAATTCTCGCAAGGGAGACTAGCGGATTACAATGAGCAGTTCTTC	CASSQFSQGRLADYNEQFF
-	-	TRBJ1-6	TRBV27	TGTGCCAGCAGTTTAACTGAGATTTCACCCCTCCACTTT	CASSLTEISPLHF
TRBD2	-	TRBJ2-1	TRBV10-3	TGTGCCATCAGTGAGTCAGGCGGGGGACGTTACAATGAGCAGTTCTTC	CAISESGGGRYNEQFF
-	-	TRBJ2-3	TRBV6-5	TGTGCCAGCAGTTATTCGGGAACTAGCACAGATACGCAGTATTTT	CASSYSGTSTDTQYF
TRBD2	-	TRBJ2-1	TRBV25-1	TGTGCCAGCAATCGAGCGGGGGGGTGGGATGAGCAGTTCTTC	CASNRAGGWDEQFF
-	-	TRBJ1-2	TRBV4-3	TGCGCCAGCAGCCAAGATTCGTCCTATGGCTACACCTTC	CASSQDSSYGYTF
TRBD1	-	TRBJ2-2	TRBV27	TGTGCCAGCAGCCCTGAGAGAATCAAGACAGGGGATCGGTGGGAGACCGGGGAGCTGTTTTTT	CASSPERIKTGDRWETGELFF
TRBD2	-	TRBJ2-1	TRBV27	TGTGCCAGCAGTCGCCCGACTAGCGGGGGGGCCAATGAGCAGTTCTTC	CASSRPTSGGANEQFF
-	few	TRBJ2-1	TRBV7-9	TGTGCCAGCAGCTTTGGAGCGGACTACAATGAGCAGTTCTTC	CASSFGADYNEQFF
-	-	TRBJ1-6	TRBV3-1/TRBV3-2	TGTGCCAGCAGCCACGAGCGGGGAGTCTCCTATAATTCACCCCTCCACTTT	CASSHERGVSYNSPLHF
-	-	TRBJ1-1	TRBV19	TGTGCCAGTAGCCAAAGACATGCGAACACTGAAGCTTTCTTT	CASSQRHANTEAFF
-	-	TRBJ1-2	TRBV28	TGTGCCAGCAAGGTAAACAGGGATATCTATGGCTACACCTTC	CASKVNRDIYGYTF
-	-	TRBJ1-2	TRBV10-1	TGCGCCGCTGTTCCGGACTATGGCTACACCTTC	CAAVPDYGYTF